The 17 T cell receptor beta chains listed next were all sequenced from one sample in a study of radiation and T cells in renal cell carcinoma. Using immunoSEQ multiplex PCR, the repertoire was profiled, and TCRdb retains in-frame clones only, with some absent. The table records about 130,000 clones, nearly 90% of them present only once. As to time point: baseline pretreatment blood. Treatment indicated: 15 Gy SBRT to primary tumor, nephrectomy 4 weeks later. The sample consisted of blood, taken from a patient whose treatment included radiotherapy and nephrectomy. All receptors come from a woman aged 45-60 years with renal cell carcinoma.

CDR3 residues: CASQITGELFF. The CDR3 DNA follows: TGTGCCAGCCAGATTACCGGGGAGCTGTTTTTT. This rearrangement joins TRBV7-8 to TRBJ2-2; D uncertain. V was trimmed by 8 bases and J by 5 bases, leaving 6 bases between them. The CDR3 is 11 residues long. The V gene's germline CDR1 is SGHVS and CDR2 FQNEAQ.

Only one count was recorded for this clone. V usage is TRBV7-9 and J usage is TRBJ2-3; 11 bases match TRBD2. The V segment lost 6 bases and the J segment 3 bases; nucleotides outside the gene matches: 2. Germline V gene sequence: CDR1 SEHNR, CDR2 FQNEAQ (reference sequence). The CDR3 is made up of 14 amino acids. The CDR3 DNA is TGTGCCAGCAGATCTAGCGGGGGGACAGATACGCAGTATTTT. This sequence encodes CASRSSGGTDTQYF.

The J gene is TRBJ2-7, the V gene TRBV5-1; 7 bases are shared with TRBD1. The CDR3 spans 12 residues. Per the germline V gene, CDR1 is SGHRS and CDR2 is YFSETQ. V shed 5 bases and J 3 bases; nucleotides not matched to a gene: 2. The CDR3 DNA follows: TGCGCCAGCAGGGGACAGAACTACGAGCAGTACTTC. The encoded protein is CASRGQNYEQYF.

This chain's CDR3 is CASSPTAGVADTQYF. As DNA, the CDR3 is TGTGCCAGCAGCCCGACAGCGGGTGTGGCAGATACGCAGTATTTT. The chain combines TRBV11-2 with TRBJ2-3; TRBD2 might be the D (6 bases). The CDR3 contains 15 residues. Deletions cut 5 bases from V and 4 bases from J, with 16 bases between. The germline CDR1 and CDR2 sequences are SGHAT and FQNNGV. The whole variable domain, filled in from reference TRBV11-2 and TRBJ2-3, reads EAGVAQSPRYKIIEKRQSVAFWCNPISGHATLYWYQQILGQGPKLLIQFQNNGVVDDSQLPKDRFSAERLKGVDSTLKIQPAKLEDSAVYLCASSPTAGVADTQYFGPGTRLTVL.

The chain carries TRBV4-3 and TRBJ2-1, with 9 nucleotides matching TRBD1. Germline V gene data show CDR1 as LGHNA and CDR2 as YSLEER. This CDR3 is 16 amino acids long. V lost 1 base to trimming and J lost 6 bases; unmatched junction nucleotides: 7. The CDR3 here is CASSQANRGPGNEQFF. CDR3 in DNA: TGCGCCAGCAGCCAAGCTAACAGGGGGCCGGGCAATGAGCAGTTCTTC.

This chain links TRBV5-1 with TRBJ1-2; 9 bases agree with TRBD1. Trimming cost V 1 base and J 8 bases; bases outside gene matches: 12. In germline, CDR1 is SGHRS, CDR2 YFSETQ. This CDR3 spans 16 amino acids. This CDR3 is CASSLPQTQGARGYTF. CDR3 DNA: TGCGCCAGCAGCTTGCCCCAAACACAGGGGGCCAGGGGCTACACCTTC. The full variable domain, its missing parts supplied by reference TRBV5-1 and TRBJ1-2, is KAGVTQTPRYLIKTRGQQVTLSCSPISGHRSVSWYQQTPGQGLQFLFEYFSETQRNKGNFPGRFSGRQFSNSRSEMNVSTLELGDSALYLCASSLPQTQGARGYTFGSGTRLTVV.

This chain connects TRBV19 to TRBJ2-3; maybe TRBD1 (6 bases). This CDR3 has 13 amino acids. The germline V and J ends were trimmed by 7 bases and 1 base, with 9 bases remaining between them. Germline CDR1 is LNHDA and CDR2 is SQIVND (reference sequence). CDR3 loop: CASTGDRTDTQYF. The CDR3 DNA reads TGTGCCAGTACAGGGGATCGCACAGATACGCAGTATTTT. The full variable domain, rest sourced from reference TRBV19 and TRBJ2-3, is DGGITQSPKYLFRKEGQNVTLSCEQNLNHDAMYWYRQDPGQGLRLIYYSQIVNDFQKGDIAEGYSVSREKKESFPLTVTSAQKNPTAFYLCASTGDRTDTQYFGPGTRLTVL.

The J gene is TRBJ1-2, the V gene TRBV11-2; the D gene is possibly TRBD1 (6 bases). V was pared by 0 bases and J by 4 bases, with 9 bases between. Germline V CDR1 and CDR2: SGHAT, FQNNGV. CDR3 length: 14 residues. The CDR3 DNA follows: TGTGCCAGCAGCTTAGATCCAGGGGCCTATGGCTACACCTTC. This codes for CASSLDPGAYGYTF.

In DNA form, the CDR3 reads TGTGCCAGCACCCTGAGGGGGGACGCTAACTATGGCTACACCTTC. This sequence encodes CASTLRGDANYGYTF. The chain combines TRBV2 with TRBJ1-2; possibly TRBD1 for D (6 bases). The V gene lost 7 bases and the J gene lost 0 bases, with 15 bases spanning the gap. CDR1 is SNHLY, CDR2 FYNNEI, per germline. The CDR3 totals 15 residues.

This sequence joins TRBV12-5 and TRBJ2-2; no definite D call. Per the germline V gene, CDR1 is LGHNT and CDR2 is FRNRAP. This CDR3 is built from 12 residues. V was trimmed by 1 base and J by 5 bases, leaving 2 bases between them. The CDR3 nucleotides are TGTGCTAGTGGTTTGGGTACCGGGGAGCTGTTTTTT. This translates into CASGLGTGELFF.

With respect to this clone: One end of the junction does not line up with germline, which may come from a read error. The rearrangement links TRBV20-1 to TRBJ2-7; TRBD2 matches at 7 bases. Germline V gives CDR1 DFQATT, CDR2 SNEGSKA (reference sequence). The CDR3 runs 11 residues. The chain's CDR3 is CSAREGGFQFF. In DNA, the CDR3 is TGCAGTGCTAGGGAGGGAGGGTTTCAATTCTTC.

As concerns this clone: Other DNA sequences in the sample encode the same CDR3. This sequence joins TRBV5-6 and TRBJ2-5, with D possibly TRBD1 on 6 matching bases. The length of the CDR3 is 13 residues. The germline V and J ends were trimmed by 3 bases and 2 bases, with 8 bases remaining between them. CDR1 and CDR2 from the germline V gene are SGHDT and YYEEEE. The CDR3 DNA sequence: TGTGCCAGCAGCTGGGACACTCAAGAGACCCAGTACTTC. Protein: CASSWDTQETQYF. Full variable domain (rest looked up from reference TRBV5-6 and TRBJ2-5): DAGVTQSPTHLIKTRGQQVTLRCSPKSGHDTVSWYQQALGQGPQFIFQYYEEEERQRGNFPDRFSGHQFPNYSSELNVNALLLGDSALYLCASSWDTQETQYFGPGTRLLVL.

The V call is TRBV29-1, the J call TRBJ2-4, with D possibly TRBD1 on 6 matching bases. Germline V gene lookup returns CDR1 SQVTM and CDR2 ANQGSEA. V dropped 4 bases and J dropped 6 bases, with 10 bases sitting between them. The CDR3 is 12 amino acids. The CDR3 bases are TGCAGCGTTGGGACAGATGTAAACATTCAGTACTTC. Residues: CSVGTDVNIQYF.

The V call is TRBV2, the J call TRBJ2-5; TRBD2 agrees at 8 bases. Germline V gene data show CDR1 as SNHLY and CDR2 as FYNNEI. Trimming removed 2 bases from V and 10 bases from J; junction bases left unmatched: 6. This CDR3 is 13 amino acids long. The CDR3 DNA reads as TGTGCCAGCAGTGAATACAGGGCGGGGGGCCAGTACTTC. The encoded protein is CASSEYRAGGQYF.

The chain combines TRBV5-1 with TRBJ2-7; 7 bases align to TRBD1. J gave up 5 bases and V 4 bases, and 12 bases lay outside the gene matches. The CDR3 is 15 residues long. The germline V gene has CDR1 SGHRS and CDR2 YFSETQ. Written as DNA, the CDR3 is TGCGCCAGCAGCCCGGGTTTGACAGGGTTCAACGAGCAGTACTTC. Protein sequence: CASSPGLTGFNEQYF.

This chain connects TRBV2 to TRBJ1-2; D uncertain. The CDR3 has 10 amino acids. CDR1 is SNHLY, CDR2 FYNNEI, per germline. V lost 6 bases to trimming and J lost 9 bases, with 8 bases between them. The CDR3 loop is CASRYSSYTF. CDR3 bases: TGTGCCAGCAGGTATAGCAGCTACACCTTC.

The count of this clone is one. The gene calls are TRBV19 and TRBJ1-6; D gene ambiguous. In germline, CDR1 is LNHDA, CDR2 SQIVND (reference sequence). Trimming removed 5 bases from V and 0 bases from J, with 17 bases in between. CDR3 length: 18 amino acids. In DNA form, the CDR3 reads TGTGCCAGTAGTCCAACACCGTTTCCCCTCTCCTATAATTCACCCCTCCACTTT. Amino acid sequence: CASSPTPFPLSYNSPLHF. The full variable domain, in which reference TRBV19 and TRBJ1-6 provide the parts outside the CDR3, is DGGITQSPKYLFRKEGQNVTLSCEQNLNHDAMYWYRQDPGQGLRLIYYSQIVNDFQKGDIAEGYSVSREKKESFPLTVTSAQKNPTAFYLCASSPTPFPLSYNSPLHFGNGTRLTVT.